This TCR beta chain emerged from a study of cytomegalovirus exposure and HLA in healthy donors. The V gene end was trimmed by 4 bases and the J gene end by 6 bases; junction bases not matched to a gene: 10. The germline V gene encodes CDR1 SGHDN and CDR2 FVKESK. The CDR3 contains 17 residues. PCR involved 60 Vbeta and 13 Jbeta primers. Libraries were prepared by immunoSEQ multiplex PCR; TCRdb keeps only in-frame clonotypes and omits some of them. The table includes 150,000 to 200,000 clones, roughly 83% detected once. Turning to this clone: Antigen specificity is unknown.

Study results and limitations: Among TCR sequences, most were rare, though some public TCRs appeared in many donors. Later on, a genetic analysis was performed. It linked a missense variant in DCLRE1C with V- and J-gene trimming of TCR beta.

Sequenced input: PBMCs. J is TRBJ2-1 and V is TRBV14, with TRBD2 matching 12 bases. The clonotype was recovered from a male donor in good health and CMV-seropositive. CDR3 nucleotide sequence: TGTGCCAGCAGCCTCGGACTAGCGGGAATTGTTGGCAATGAGCAGTTCTTC. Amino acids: CASSLGLAGIVGNEQFF.